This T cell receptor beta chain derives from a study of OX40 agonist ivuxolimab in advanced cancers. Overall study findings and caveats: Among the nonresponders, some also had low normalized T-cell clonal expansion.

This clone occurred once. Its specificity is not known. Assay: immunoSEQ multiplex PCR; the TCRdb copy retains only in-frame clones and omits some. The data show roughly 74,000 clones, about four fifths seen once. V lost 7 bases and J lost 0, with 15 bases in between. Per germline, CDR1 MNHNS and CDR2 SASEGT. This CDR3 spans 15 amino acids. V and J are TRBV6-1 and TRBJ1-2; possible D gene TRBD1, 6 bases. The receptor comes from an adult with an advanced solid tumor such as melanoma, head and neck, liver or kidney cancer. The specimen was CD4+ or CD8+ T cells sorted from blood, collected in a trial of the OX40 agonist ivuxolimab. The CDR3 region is CASTQGGTSNYGYTF. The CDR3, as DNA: TGTGCCAGCACCCAAGGAGGGACATCTAACTATGGCTACACCTTC.